Below are 16 T cell receptor beta chains sequenced from a single sample in a study of T cells after yellow fever vaccination. TCRdb fed the 5' RACE reads into MiXCR, producing one record per CDR3 protein. The data contain some 390,000 distinct CDR3 sequences, 18% of them singletons. The starting material was PBMCs, obtained before the yellow fever booster vaccination. These receptors all stem from a man aged 18 to 30 who received the YFV17D yellow fever vaccine.

V gene TRBV20-1 combines with J gene TRBJ1-6; D may be TRBD1 (5 bases). The ends were cut back, 3 bases at V and 10 bases at J, with 22 bases in the middle. Germline assignment: CDR1 DFQATT and CDR2 SNEGSKA (reference sequence). The CDR3 has 16 amino acids. The CDR3 coding sequence is TGCAGTGCTAGCCCGGATGGGGGAATTAGGGAATCACCCCTCCACTTT. This translates into CSASPDGGIRESPLHF.

This chain connects TRBV4-2 to TRBJ2-4; D remains unclear. This CDR3 has 15 amino acids. V shed 4 bases and J shed 5 bases, with 15 bases lying between them. CDR1 is LGHNA and CDR2 is YNFKEQ in the germline V gene. The CDR3 here is CASSRGLFEENIQYF. The CDR3 coding sequence is TGTGCCAGCAGCCGAGGTCTCTTTGAGGAAAACATTCAGTACTTC.

This clonotype was found many times. CDR3 DNA: TGTGCCAGCAGTGTCGGGGGGTATGGCTACACCTTC. Residues: CASSVGGYGYTF. The chain recombines TRBV12-3 or TRBV12-4 with TRBJ1-2; the D gene is possibly TRBD1 (5 bases). Deletions cut 5 bases from V and 5 bases from J, with 9 bases between. The CDR3 contains 12 residues.

This clonotype turned up a few times. This rearrangement joins TRBV14 to TRBJ1-2; D might be TRBD1 (5 bases). CDR1 and CDR2 from the germline V gene are SGHDN and FVKESK. The ends were cut back, 2 bases at V and 8 bases at J, with 18 bases in the middle. The CDR3 is made up of 15 amino acids. CDR3 protein: CASSQRPRGVGGYTF. CDR3 nucleotide sequence: TGTGCCAGCAGCCAACGCCCTCGGGGGGTGGGCGGCTACACCTTC.

The J gene is TRBJ2-5, the V gene TRBV19, with a tentative D call TRBD2 (5 bases). The CDR3 consists of 13 residues. CDR1 and CDR2 (germline): LNHDA, SQIVND (reference sequence). The ends were cut back, 5 bases at V and 5 bases at J, with 12 bases in the middle. CDR3 loop: CASSGSRAETQYF. CDR3 nucleotide sequence: TGTGCCAGTAGTGGGTCGAGGGCGGAGACCCAGTACTTC. Based on the CDR3 plus reference TRBV19 and TRBJ2-5, the full variable domain is DGGITQSPKYLFRKEGQNVTLSCEQNLNHDAMYWYRQDPGQGLRLIYYSQIVNDFQKGDIAEGYSVSREKKESFPLTVTSAQKNPTAFYLCASSGSRAETQYFGPGTRLLVL.

This clonotype showed up just a few times. The rearrangement uses TRBV20-1 and TRBJ2-1, with TRBD1 as a possible D gene (6 bases). This CDR3 has 11 amino acids. The germline gives CDR1 DFQATT, CDR2 SNEGSKA (reference sequence). This CDR3 is CRGALGNEQFF. In DNA, the CDR3 is TGCAGGGGGGCGTTAGGCAATGAGCAGTTCTTC.

This clonotype has only a few counts. A far more abundant clone sits one base away, making this likely a read error. The V gene is TRBV7-2, the J gene TRBJ2-5; D not certain. This CDR3 contains 11 residues. V lost 6 bases to trimming and J lost 1 base, with 3 bases between them. Germline lookup yields CDR1 SGHTA and CDR2 FQGNSA. CDR3 sequence reads: CASRFQETQYF. CDR3 in DNA: TGTGCCAGCAGATTCCAAGAGACCCAGTACTTC.

This clonotype was seen only a few times. V is TRBV27 and J is TRBJ2-1, with 10 positions matching TRBD2. Germline CDR1 is MNHEY and CDR2 is SMNVEV (reference sequence). After removal of 5 bases from V and 4 bases from J, the junction contained 5 bases not matched to a gene. This CDR3 has 15 amino acids. CDR3 region: CASSGLAGVYNEQFF. The CDR3 region has the DNA TGTGCCAGCAGTGGTCTAGCGGGGGTGTACAATGAGCAGTTCTTC.

The rearrangement links TRBV20-1 to TRBJ1-5; D remains ambiguous. From germline, CDR1 is DFQATT and CDR2 SNEGSKA (reference sequence). V lost 3 bases and J lost 2, with 17 bases in between. The CDR3 totals 16 residues. This CDR3 reads CSARRALGYGNQPQHF. For the CDR3, the DNA is TGCAGTGCTAGGAGGGCTTTGGGATATGGCAATCAGCCCCAGCATTTT.

The chain joins TRBV6-5 to TRBJ1-1, with TRBD1 matching over 9 bases. The CDR3 is 15 residues long. CDR1 and CDR2 (germline): MNHEY, SVGAGI. Trimming at V came to 6 bases and at J to 5 bases, leaving 10 bases not matched to a gene. This CDR3 is CASRRPGQGRTEAFF. Here the CDR3 DNA reads TGTGCCAGCAGGCGACCGGGACAGGGTCGTACTGAAGCTTTCTTT.

The V gene is TRBV4-3, the J gene TRBJ2-1; TRBD2 matches at 8 bases. Per germline, CDR1 LGHNA and CDR2 YSLEER. V lost 0 bases, J lost 10 bases, and 14 bases stayed unmatched. This CDR3 is built from 17 residues. The CDR3 nucleotides read TGCGCCAGCAGCCAAGATGGGCTAGCGGGTCCCTCAGGGGAGCAGTTCTTC. Translation: CASSQDGLAGPSGEQFF.

A few counts support this clonotype. The genes are TRBV4-1 and TRBJ2-3; 10 bases agree with TRBD2. The CDR3 is 19 amino acids. Germline V gene data show CDR1 as MGHRA and CDR2 as YSYEKL. With V trimmed by 4 bases and J by 0 bases, 13 bases remained unmatched. CDR3: CASSPLQWLAGVSTDTQYF. Here the CDR3 DNA reads TGCGCCAGCAGCCCCCTCCAATGGCTAGCGGGGGTTAGCACAGATACGCAGTATTTT.

V and J are TRBV7-9 and TRBJ2-2; a weak D match, TRBD1 (6 bases). The germline V gene encodes CDR1 SEHNR and CDR2 FQNEAQ (reference sequence). Trimming left V 2 bases short and J 5 bases short, with 15 bases between. The CDR3 has 16 residues. CDR3 DNA sequence: TGTGCCAGCAGCTTACTTCGCACAGGGCGGACCGGGGAGCTGTTTTTT. The encoded protein is CASSLLRTGRTGELFF.

A word on this clonotype: One junction end does not reproduce the germline sequence, and a read error may be involved. The chain links TRBV19 to TRBJ1-2, with D uncertain. CDR1 is LNHDA and CDR2 is SQIVND in the germline V gene (reference sequence). This CDR3 contains 14 residues. CDR3 protein: CASSIPRASYGYTF. In DNA form, the CDR3 reads TGTGCCAGTAGTATCCCTAGGGCGAGCTATGGTTACACCTTC.

A few counts support this clonotype. The rearrangement links TRBV20-1 to TRBJ2-4; D uncertain. The germline V and J ends were trimmed by 3 bases and 3 bases, with 6 bases remaining between them. CDR3 length equals 12 residues. Germline assignment: CDR1 DFQATT and CDR2 SNEGSKA (reference sequence). CDR3 loop: CSASRLKNIQYF. CDR3 sequence (DNA): TGCAGTGCTAGCCGGCTCAAAAACATTCAGTACTTC.

This clonotype was picked up a small number of times. The chain couples TRBV5-1 to TRBJ1-1, with D possibly TRBD1 on 6 matching bases. The germline V gene has CDR1 SGHRS and CDR2 YFSETQ. Deletions cut 4 bases from V and 0 bases from J, with 13 bases between. The CDR3 totals 15 residues. The CDR3: CASSPLDSLNTEAFF. CDR3 bases: TGCGCCAGCAGCCCCCTGGACAGCCTGAACACTGAAGCTTTCTTT. The full variable domain, with the rest looked up from reference TRBV5-1 and TRBJ1-1, is KAGVTQTPRYLIKTRGQQVTLSCSPISGHRSVSWYQQTPGQGLQFLFEYFSETQRNKGNFPGRFSGRQFSNSRSEMNVSTLELGDSALYLCASSPLDSLNTEAFFGQGTRLTVV.